This TCR beta chain derives from a study of Ad26.COV2.S vaccination and SARS-CoV-2 variants. Germline values: CDR1 SGHTA, CDR2 FQGNSA. V was shortened by 1 base and J by 1 base, with 11 bases between the two germline ends. This CDR3 comprises 16 residues. In the case of this clone: As yet, its antigen is unknown.

TCRdb's copy holds only in-frame clones and misses some; the assay was immunoSEQ multiplex PCR. The sample has about 140,000 clones; more than 80% are singletons. Study findings and constraints: Vaccinated individuals (as opposed to placebo recipients) had higher spike-specific TCR breadth. Breadth and depth estimates from TCRs may understate total T cell responses. Once vaccination had occurred, spike-specific CD8+ and CD4+ T cell responses reportedly showed substantial breadth. Non-spike TCR breadth did not differ much between vaccine and placebo recipients.

The receptor was isolated from a human donor who had recovered from COVID-19. The V gene is TRBV7-2, the J gene TRBJ2-1; D unresolved. The sequences come from peripheral blood, collected after recovery from COVID-19. This CDR3 is CASSLVLQESYNEQFF. CDR3 nucleotide sequence: TGTGCCAGCAGCTTAGTATTGCAGGAATCCTACAATGAGCAGTTCTTC. The full variable domain, with the rest looked up from reference TRBV7-2 and TRBJ2-1, is GAGVSQSPSNKVTEKGKDVELRCDPISGHTALYWYRQSLGQGLEFLIYFQGNSAPDKSGLPSDRFSAERTGGSVSTLTIQRTQQEDSAVYLCASSLVLQESYNEQFFGPGTRLTVL.